Listed below are T cell receptor beta chains from one sample, sequenced in a study of cytomegalovirus exposure and HLA in healthy donors. Sequencing used immunoSEQ multiplex PCR; TCRdb keeps in-frame clones, though not all of them. This sample's table reports 30,000 to 35,000 clones. The source material was PBMCs. The receptors come from a woman between 35 and 50 years old in good health and CMV-seropositive. Both conserved end residues are part of each CDR3. Fields, in order: D gene, J gene, V gene, CDR3 protein, CDR3 DNA. A D gene is named only where the DNA matches it firmly.

.,TRBJ2-1,TRBV5-5,CASSFDYFSYNEQFF,TGTGCCAGCAGCTTTGACTACTTCTCTTACAATGAGCAGTTCTTC
.,TRBJ1-1,TRBV14,CASSPGTNTEAFF,TGTGCCAGCAGCCCAGGAACGAACACTGAAGCTTTCTTT
.,TRBJ1-6,TRBV5-4,CASRPESGSYNSPLHF,TGTGCCAGCAGACCTGAAAGCGGTTCCTATAATTCACCCCTCCACTTT
.,TRBJ2-3,TRBV28,CASSRGGSTDTQYF,TGTGCCAGCAGCAGGGGTGGTAGCACAGATACGCAGTATTTT
.,TRBJ1-2,TRBV2,CASSPQQGTYGYTF,TGTGCCAGCAGCCCCCAACAGGGTACCTATGGCTACACCTTC
TRBD2,TRBJ2-2,TRBV10-1,CASSDWGGAGELFF,TGCGCCAGCAGTGATTGGGGGGGAGCCGGGGAGCTGTTTTTT
.,TRBJ1-4,TRBV19,CASHRTTTGITNEKLFF,TGTGCCAGTCACCGTACTACCACAGGGATAACTAATGAAAAACTGTTTTTT
.,TRBJ1-5,TRBV5-1,CASSLSSGNQPQHF,TGCGCCAGCAGCTTGTCGAGTGGCAATCAGCCCCAGCATTTT
TRBD2,TRBJ2-3,TRBV4-2,CASSLRTSGGVADTQYF,TGTGCCAGCAGCCTCCGGACTAGCGGGGGGGTTGCAGATACGCAGTATTTT
TRBD1,TRBJ1-5,TRBV28,CASSATDRGLNQPQHF,TGTGCCAGCAGTGCCACCGACAGGGGGCTCAATCAGCCCCAGCATTTT
TRBD1,TRBJ1-5,TRBV4-3,CASSQEAGGGSNQPQHF,TGCGCCAGCAGCCAAGAGGCAGGGGGCGGGAGCAATCAGCCCCAGCATTTT
.,TRBJ2-1,TRBV28,CAGRGAGLDNEQFF,TGTGCCGGCAGGGGAGCAGGATTGGACAATGAGCAGTTCTTC
TRBD1,TRBJ1-4,TRBV5-4,CASSLDRGRDEKLFF,TGTGCCAGCAGCTTGGACAGGGGCAGAGATGAAAAACTGTTTTTT
.,TRBJ1-1,TRBV5-5,CASSERRVANTEAFF,TGTGCCAGCAGCGAGCGCCGCGTGGCAAACACTGAAGCTTTCTTT
TRBD1,TRBJ1-3,TRBV5-1,CASSTGTAAGNTIYF,TGCGCCAGCAGCACCGGGACAGCCGCTGGAAACACCATATATTTT
TRBD2,TRBJ2-7,TRBV11-2,CASSISPRLAGATYEQYF,TGTGCCAGCAGCATCTCCCCCCGGCTAGCGGGAGCTACCTACGAGCAGTACTTC
.,TRBJ2-5,TRBV7-7,CASSLGTALQETQYF,TGTGCCAGCAGCTTAGGGACAGCTCTCCAAGAGACCCAGTACTTC
TRBD2,TRBJ2-2,TRBV4-3,CASSQDWGLAGNTGELFF,TGCGCCAGCAGCCAAGATTGGGGACTAGCGGGAAACACCGGGGAGCTGTTTTTT
.,TRBJ2-7,TRBV6-6,CASSRMGYEQYF,TGTGCCAGCAGCCGCATGGGCTACGAGCAGTACTTC
.,TRBJ2-1,TRBV7-3,CASSSRNNEQFF,TGTGCCAGCAGCTCCAGGAACAATGAGCAGTTCTTC
.,TRBJ2-3,TRBV5-1,CASRNRDTQYF,TGCGCCAGCAGGAACAGGGATACGCAGTATTTT
.,TRBJ2-6,TRBV27,CASRYSGANVLTF,TGTGCCAGCAGATACTCTGGGGCCAACGTCCTGACTTTC
.,TRBJ2-5,TRBV5-8,CASSPVGSYETQYF,TGTGCCAGCAGCCCCGTGGGCTCCTACGAGACCCAGTACTTC
TRBD1,TRBJ2-1,TRBV5-1,CASSFSPPGQGGNEQFF,TGCGCCAGCAGCTTTTCTCCACCGGGACAGGGAGGGAATGAGCAGTTCTTC
TRBD1,TRBJ1-1,TRBV25-1,CASSSGTGYSEAFF,TGTGCCAGCAGTTCAGGGACAGGTTATTCTGAAGCTTTCTTT
TRBD1,TRBJ2-7,TRBV9,CASSAGTGGKVQYF,TGTGCCAGCAGCGCCGGGACAGGGGGGAAAGTGCAGTACTTC
.,TRBJ1-2,TRBV19,CASSNVDGVYGYTF,TGTGCCAGTAGTAATGTAGACGGAGTCTATGGCTACACCTTC
.,TRBJ1-1,TRBV6-5,CASSYSKGEAFF,TGTGCCAGCAGTTACTCGAAGGGGGAAGCTTTCTTT
TRBD1,TRBJ1-4,TRBV7-9,CASSLTQWGQGYREKLFF,TGTGCCAGCAGCCTCACCCAGTGGGGACAGGGGTATCGGGAAAAACTGTTTTTT
TRBD2,TRBJ2-1,TRBV5-1,CASSPEVSGGTEQFF,TGCGCCAGCAGCCCTGAGGTTAGCGGGGGGACTGAGCAGTTCTTC
TRBD1,TRBJ1-6,TRBV10-3,CAPPGQGYSPLHF,TGTGCCCCCCCAGGACAGGGATATTCACCCCTCCACTTT
TRBD1,TRBJ1-4,TRBV10-3,CAISEGQHSKLFF,TGTGCCATCAGCGAGGGACAGCACTCAAAACTGTTTTTT
TRBD1,TRBJ2-7,TRBV29-1,CSVMGQVATYEQYF,TGCAGCGTTATGGGACAGGTAGCGACCTACGAGCAGTACTTC
.,TRBJ1-1,TRBV19,CASSIAPRTAEAFF,TGTGCCAGTAGTATAGCCCCACGTACAGCTGAAGCTTTCTTT
.,TRBJ1-1,TRBV6-1,CASFRDILNTEAFF,TGTGCCAGCTTCCGGGACATATTGAACACTGAAGCTTTCTTT
.,TRBJ1-1,TRBV30,CAWSVRVGHRPILNTEAFF,TGTGCCTGGAGTGTACGTGTGGGACACCGGCCGATCTTGAACACTGAAGCTTTCTTT
TRBD1,TRBJ1-6,TRBV9,CASSVEGQGISPLHF,TGTGCCAGCAGCGTAGAGGGACAGGGGATATCACCCCTCCACTTT
.,TRBJ1-5,TRBV28,CASIEGSGNQPQHF,TGTGCCAGCATAGAGGGATCGGGCAATCAGCCCCAGCATTTT
.,TRBJ1-6,TRBV5-8,CASSLPLAYNSPLHF,TGTGCCAGCAGCTTGCCCCTCGCCTATAATTCACCCCTCCACTTT
TRBD2,TRBJ2-3,TRBV6-6,CASSYSAGVTDTQYF,TGTGCCAGCAGTTACTCCGCGGGAGTAACAGATACGCAGTATTTT
TRBD1,TRBJ2-7,TRBV28,CASRRQGDSYEQYF,TGTGCCAGCAGGAGACAGGGGGACTCCTACGAGCAGTACTTC
.,TRBJ2-5,TRBV5-5,CASSQLAGNQETQYF,TGTGCCAGCAGCCAGCTAGCAGGTAACCAAGAGACCCAGTACTTC
TRBD1,TRBJ1-1,TRBV18,CASSSTGGRTEAFF,TGTGCCAGCTCGTCGACAGGGGGCAGGACTGAAGCTTTCTTT
TRBD2,TRBJ2-7,TRBV5-1,CASSLLSGSSYEQYF,TGCGCCAGCAGCTTGCTTAGCGGGAGTTCCTACGAGCAGTACTTC
TRBD2,TRBJ2-1,TRBV2,CASSLAGGQYNEQFF,TGTGCCAGCAGTCTAGCGGGGGGGCAATACAATGAGCAGTTCTTC
.,TRBJ2-1,TRBV19,CASSTAGTRGDEQFF,TGTGCCAGTAGTACGGCCGGGACACGCGGAGATGAGCAGTTCTTC
TRBD1,TRBJ1-2,TRBV2,CASSRNRGGGYTF,TGTGCCAGCAGTAGAAACAGGGGAGGTGGCTACACCTTC
TRBD1,TRBJ2-3,TRBV28,CASSLGQGGWDTQYF,TGTGCCAGCAGTTTGGGCCAAGGGGGCTGGGATACGCAGTATTTT
.,TRBJ1-3,TRBV30,CAWSIGQSSGNTIYF,TGTGCCTGGAGCATCGGACAGAGCTCTGGAAACACCATATATTTT
TRBD1,TRBJ2-7,TRBV28,CASSSGQVNTYEQYF,TGTGCCAGCAGTTCTGGACAGGTGAACACTTACGAGCAGTACTTC
.,TRBJ2-2,TRBV28,CASADSSTGELFF,TGTGCCAGCGCTGATTCGAGCACCGGGGAGCTGTTTTTT
TRBD1,TRBJ2-2,TRBV5-1,CASSLASGQRFTGELFF,TGCGCCAGCAGCTTGGCCTCGGGACAGAGGTTCACCGGGGAGCTGTTTTTT
.,TRBJ1-2,TRBV28,CASSKNPSTGGYTF,TGTGCCAGCAGTAAAAACCCATCAACAGGTGGCTACACCTTC
TRBD1,TRBJ2-2,TRBV5-1,CASSLWAGGANGELFF,TGCGCCAGCAGCTTGTGGGCAGGGGGCGCCAACGGGGAGCTGTTTTTT
TRBD2,TRBJ2-3,TRBV4-2,CASSQEGVLAGGYADTQYF,TGTGCCAGCAGCCAAGAAGGTGTGCTAGCGGGGGGGTATGCAGATACGCAGTATTTT